A selection of T cell receptor beta chains follows, all from one sample in a study of shared clonotypes between healthy human individuals. Sequencing used immunoSEQ multiplex PCR; TCRdb keeps in-frame clones, though not all of them. The sample carries about 1.5 million clones, 95% to 99% recorded once. Sequencing was carried out using naive CD4+ T cells sorted from blood. The receptor source for this set is a man aged 25 to 40 in good health. CDR3s include the opening cysteine and the closing phenylalanine or tryptophan. D genes are given only for firm matches. Part of the rows lack a size; the others show once, few, many or a class for expanded clones.

d_call j_call v_call clone_size cdr3_nt cdr3_aa
- TRBJ1-1 TRBV2 - TGTGCCAGCAGGGTGACAAAGAACACTGAAGCTTTCTTT CASRVTKNTEAFF
- TRBJ2-7 TRBV11-3 - TGTGCCAGCAGCATAGGAGGGACACCTTACGAGCAGTACTTC CASSIGGTPYEQYF
- TRBJ2-5 TRBV20-1 - TGCAGTGCCTCCCTGGGGGAGACCCAGTACTTC CSASLGETQYF
- TRBJ2-1 TRBV14 once TGTGCCAGCAGCCCCCGGGTAGCAGCGTACAATGAGCAGTTCTTC CASSPRVAAYNEQFF
- TRBJ1-2 TRBV25-1 - TGTGCCAGCACTCCAGGAGGGACTAACTATGGCTACACCTTC CASTPGGTNYGYTF
- TRBJ2-2 TRBV10-1 - TGCGCCAGCAGTGACCCACGGGACGGGAACACCGGGGAGCTGTTTTTT CASSDPRDGNTGELFF
- TRBJ1-1 TRBV28 - TGTGCCAGCAGTCCCGTGGTGGCTAGGCGTGAAGCTTTCTTT CASSPVVARREAFF
- TRBJ2-7 TRBV28 once TGTGCCAGCAGATCCCCAACCAGGAGGTCGTCTCCCGAGCAGTACTTC CASRSPTRRSSPEQYF
TRBD1 TRBJ2-3 TRBV5-1 - TGCGCCAGCAGTCTTAGACAGGGTGCTACTAGCACAGATACGCAGTATTTT CASSLRQGATSTDTQYF
- TRBJ2-1 TRBV7-2 - TGTGCCAGCAGCTTAGGTCCCCCCTCCTACAATGAGCAGTTCTTC CASSLGPPSYNEQFF
TRBD1 TRBJ2-5 TRBV5-1 - TGCGCCAGCAGCCGCACGACAGGGGTGGGCCAAGAGACCCAGTACTTC CASSRTTGVGQETQYF
- TRBJ2-7 TRBV29-1 - TGCAGCGTTCTACAGATCTACGAGCAGTACTTC CSVLQIYEQYF
- TRBJ2-3 TRBV6-6 - TGTGCCAGCAGAACGGACAGTTCAGATACGCAGTATTTT CASRTDSSDTQYF
- TRBJ2-1 TRBV6-1 - TGTGCCAGCTTACGAACGTCGGGGGATGAGCAGTTCTTC CASLRTSGDEQFF
- TRBJ2-5 TRBV28 - TGTGCCAGCAGTTCTCGCTGGGTTGGAAGAGAGACCCAGTACTTC CASSSRWVGRETQYF
- TRBJ2-5 TRBV6-1 - TGTGCCAGCAGTGAGGGCCGGACGGGCGGGGAGACCCAGTACTTC CASSEGRTGGETQYF
- TRBJ1-1 TRBV2 once TGTGCCAGCAGTGAAGACCACACTGAAGCTTTCTTT CASSEDHTEAFF
TRBD2 TRBJ2-3 TRBV7-9 - TGTGCCAGCAGCTTAGGGACTAGTTCTGCAGATACGCAGTATTTT CASSLGTSSADTQYF
- TRBJ2-7 TRBV5-4 once TGTGCCAGCAGCTTGGCCAACGGGATGTCCTACGAGCAGTACTTC CASSLANGMSYEQYF
- TRBJ1-3 TRBV9 - TGTGCCAGCAGCGTAGGGTTGGCAGTAGCTGGAAACACCATATATTTT CASSVGLAVAGNTIYF
- TRBJ2-1 TRBV7-2 - TGTGCCAGCAGCTCTGAGCGGACCTCCTACAATGAGCAGTTCTTC CASSSERTSYNEQFF
TRBD1 TRBJ1-4 TRBV5-1 - TGCGCCAGCAGCACGACAGGGTCCCCTAATGAAAAACTGTTTTTT CASSTTGSPNEKLFF
- TRBJ1-4 TRBV5-1 - TGCGCCAGCAGCTTGGACAGGCGCAATGAAAAACTGTTTTTT CASSLDRRNEKLFF
- TRBJ1-2 TRBV28 - TGTGCCAGCAGTTTCGTTACAGTTAACTATGGCTACACCTTC CASSFVTVNYGYTF
TRBD2 TRBJ2-3 TRBV6-6 - TGTGCCAGCTGGACTAGCGGCACAGATACGCAGTATTTT CASWTSGTDTQYF
- TRBJ2-1 TRBV2 - TGTGCCAGCAGTCTCGGGAGAGGTAGTTACAATGAGCAGTTCTTC CASSLGRGSYNEQFF
TRBD1 TRBJ2-5 TRBV5-8 - TGTGCCAGCAGCTACCGGGGGACAGGTGTAGAGACCCAGTACTTC CASSYRGTGVETQYF
- TRBJ2-7 TRBV6-6 once TGTGCCAGCAGTTACTCGACTGCCAACTACTACGAGCAGTACTTC CASSYSTANYYEQYF
- TRBJ2-2 TRBV5-4 - TGTGCCAGCAGCTTGCCTAACACCGGGGAGCTGTTTTTT CASSLPNTGELFF
- TRBJ2-7 TRBV14 - TGTGCCAGCAGCCAACGCGGAGGGGGTTTGTACGAGCAGTACTTC CASSQRGGGLYEQYF
TRBD1 TRBJ2-7 TRBV28 - TGTGCCAGCAGATGGCAGGGGGTCTACGAGCAGTACTTC CASRWQGVYEQYF
- TRBJ2-7 TRBV7-2 - TGTGCCAGCAGCCAGGGGGGTGGGTTCTACGAGCAGTACTTC CASSQGGGFYEQYF
- TRBJ1-2 TRBV5-1 - TGCGCCAGCCACCGGGACCCTACGGATTATGGCTACACCTTC CASHRDPTDYGYTF
TRBD1 TRBJ1-2 TRBV29-1 - TGCAGCGTTGAAGCGTCGGGACAGCCCTATGGCTACACCTTC CSVEASGQPYGYTF
- TRBJ2-1 TRBV27 - TGTGCCAGCAGCAGGCGGCACGTGACTTACAATGAGCAGTTCTTC CASSRRHVTYNEQFF
- TRBJ2-7 TRBV9 - TGTGCCAGCAGCGAGGGAGGCAGGGTCCCCGAGCAGTACTTC CASSEGGRVPEQYF
- TRBJ1-1 TRBV5-1 - TGCGCCAGCAGCACCCAGACAACGAACACTGAAGCTTTCTTT CASSTQTTNTEAFF
- TRBJ2-7 TRBV19 - TGTGCCACATCCAGGCTGGGGGAGATCTACGAGCAGTACTTC CATSRLGEIYEQYF
- TRBJ2-7 TRBV21-1 - TGTGCCAGCAGCAAATCAGCTCCTTTACTTGGACCGATGACCTACGAGCAGTACTTC CASSKSAPLLGPMTYEQYF
- TRBJ1-1 TRBV28 - TGTGCCAGCAGCCGGAGAGAAACACGGCGGACTGAAGCTTTCTTT CASSRRETRRTEAFF
- TRBJ2-2 TRBV9 - TGTGCCAGCAGCGCGGACGGCCCGAACACCGGGGAGCTGTTTTTT CASSADGPNTGELFF
- TRBJ2-7 TRBV5-1 - TGCGCCAGCAGCTTGGTTCCAGGATTGTACGAGCAGTACTTC CASSLVPGLYEQYF
- TRBJ2-1 TRBV19 - TGTGCCAGTAGTCCTTATAGGGGCGGGGCCTCCAATGAGCAGTTCTTC CASSPYRGGASNEQFF
- TRBJ2-2 TRBV7-3 - TGTGCCAGCAGCTTCCGGGGGTACGGGGAGCTGTTTTTT CASSFRGYGELFF
- TRBJ2-7 TRBV30 - TGTGCCTGGAGTGTAAGGGGCGAGCAGTACTTC CAWSVRGEQYF
- TRBJ2-6 TRBV7-9 - TGTGCCAGCGTGACCACTTCTGGGGCCAACGTCCTGACTTTC CASVTTSGANVLTF
- TRBJ2-1 TRBV29-1 - TGCAGCGCCCTGGAGCTAGCGTCCTACAATGAGCAGTTCTTC CSALELASYNEQFF
- TRBJ1-5 TRBV4-1 once TGCGCCAGCAGCCAGGCAGGGATGGGCAATCAGCCCCAGCATTTT CASSQAGMGNQPQHF
- TRBJ1-4 TRBV7-9 - TGTGCCAGCAGTATAGGAGACACTCGTAATGAAAAACTGTTTTTT CASSIGDTRNEKLFF
TRBD1 TRBJ1-3 TRBV7-9 once TGTGCCAGCAGCCGGGACAGGGTTGGAAACACCATATATTTT CASSRDRVGNTIYF
TRBD1 TRBJ1-2 TRBV18 - TGTGCCAGCTCACTCGGGGGTCAGGGGGCTGATGGCTACACCTTC CASSLGGQGADGYTF
- TRBJ2-3 TRBV18 - TGTGCCAGCTCACCACCACGTTTAGGAAGCACAGATACGCAGTATTTT CASSPPRLGSTDTQYF
TRBD1 TRBJ2-5 TRBV5-1 - TGCGCCAGCAGCTTGGACGGGACAGGGTACCAAGAGACCCAGTACTTC CASSLDGTGYQETQYF
- TRBJ2-7 TRBV9 - TGTGCCAGCAGCGTAGATGGGGACACGAGTACCTACGAGCAGTACTTC CASSVDGDTSTYEQYF
TRBD1 TRBJ1-1 TRBV6-5 once TGTGCCAGCAGTCGGGACGGACAGGGTCGCGCTTTCTTT CASSRDGQGRAFF
- TRBJ2-5 TRBV27 - TGTGCCAGCAGCCTGCGGGCACCGGGGCGGGAGACCCAGTACTTC CASSLRAPGRETQYF